This TCR beta chain was profiled in a study of technical replicates of blood from several donors. Germline-derived CDR1 and CDR2 are MNHNS and SASEGT. With 4 bases clipped from V and 8 bases from J, the junction kept 11 bases outside the gene matches. The CDR3 runs to 15 residues. TCRdb keeps only in-frame clones here, not all; method: immunoSEQ multiplex PCR. The data show about 76,000 clones, around 97% seen once. Sequenced input: T cells isolated from PBMCs. The chain links TRBV6-1 to TRBJ1-1; 9 nucleotides line up with TRBD1. The TCR was taken from a human donor in good health. CDR3 sequence (DNA): TGTGCCAGCAGTGGAGGACAGGGGTATGCTTCCGAAGCTTTCTTT. Its translation: CASSGGQGYASEAFF.